One sample yielded the 24 T cell receptor beta chains listed below, sequenced in a study of vaccination and CD4 T cells after COVID-19. Cultured CD4+ T cell DNA underwent sequencing with the Oncomine TCR Beta short-read assay. TCRdb analysed the PCR reads with MiXCR anew, one entry per CDR3 protein. The sample carries about 19,000 distinct CDR3 sequences, approximately 30% recorded once. What these receptors recognize is not known. Treatment described: approximately 9-day PBMC culture with coronavirus spike peptide pools or control peptides (ViraFEST assay). The sequencing sample was made of cultured CD4+ T cells from blood. These receptors all stem from a human donor with COVID-19.

The table lists this clonotype with a few counts. V is TRBV6-1 and J is TRBJ2-1, with D possibly TRBD2 on 5 matching bases. The CDR3 has 12 amino acids. The germline gives CDR1 MNHNS, CDR2 SASEGT. Trimming stripped 8 bases from V and 9 bases from J, with 14 bases between. Here the CDR3 DNA reads TGTGCCAGCCAACCGCGGGTAGGTGAGCAGTTCTTC. Protein sequence: CASQPRVGEQFF.

The chain joins TRBV7-8 to TRBJ2-3; TRBD2 agrees at 8 bases. The germline gives CDR1 SGHVS, CDR2 FQNEAQ. Losses at the gene ends were 2 bases for V and 2 bases for J; bases not matched to a gene: 3. This CDR3 is built from 15 residues. The DNA for the CDR3 is TGTGCCAGCAGCTTAAGGACTAGCATCACAGATACGCAGTATTTT. Amino acids: CASSLRTSITDTQYF.

This rearrangement joins TRBV20-1 to TRBJ2-7; no clear D. Germline V gene lookup returns CDR1 DFQATT and CDR2 SNEGSKA (reference sequence). The CDR3 extends over 14 amino acids. Trimming shortened V by 3 bases and J by 0 bases, and 12 bases separated the two germline ends. CDR3 DNA: TGCAGTGCTAGTTATTTCGGCAGCTCCTACGAGCAGTACTTC. Translation gives CSASYFGSSYEQYF.

This chain links TRBV4-1 with TRBJ2-4, with 7 bases lining up with TRBD1. With 6 bases clipped from V and 7 bases from J, the junction kept 9 bases outside the gene matches. The length of the CDR3 is 14 residues. Germline CDR1 reads MGHRA; CDR2 reads YSYEKL. CDR3 amino acids: CASSRATGWNIQYF. CDR3 DNA: TGCGCCAGCAGTAGAGCGACAGGGTGGAACATTCAGTACTTC.

Concerning this clonotype itself: The junction and the germline gene differ at one end; a read error may be behind it. This chain links TRBV12-3 or TRBV12-4 with TRBJ1-3; D unclear. The CDR3 has 15 amino acids. The CDR3 DNA reads as TGTGCCAGCGGTTTACCCCTAAGCCGTGGAAACACCATATATTTT. The encoded protein is CASGLPLSRGNTIYF.

In its sample, this clonotype ranks as medium-sized (0.01 to 0.1%). The genes are TRBV27 and TRBJ1-5; 7 bases are shared with TRBD1. The J segment lost 3 bases and the V segment lost 5 bases, leaving 7 bases of the junction unmatched. Germline CDR1 reads MNHEY; CDR2 reads SMNVEV (reference sequence). The CDR3 is 15 residues long. This CDR3 reads CASSLDRFDNQPQHF. CDR3 nucleotides: TGTGCCAGCAGTCTGGACAGGTTTGACAATCAGCCCCAGCATTTT.

This clonotype was found a few times. This chain links TRBV20-1 with TRBJ1-6; 7 nucleotides agree with TRBD1. This CDR3 spans 11 amino acids. Germline CDR1 and CDR2: DFQATT and SNEGSKA (reference sequence). Trimming removed 6 bases from V and 14 bases from J; junction bases left unmatched: 7. In DNA form, the CDR3 reads TGCAGTGCCAGGGGGGGGATGGCCCTCCACTTT. Translated: CSARGGMALHF.

V gene TRBV30 combines with J gene TRBJ2-7; D ambiguous. CDR1 and CDR2 from the germline V gene are GTSNPN and SVGIG (reference sequence). The V and J ends lost 2 bases and 3 bases respectively, with 11 bases between them. The CDR3 totals 13 residues. The DNA of the CDR3 is TGTGCCTGGAGTCCTCCAGGAAGCTACGAGCAGTACTTC. Its protein is CAWSPPGSYEQYF.

The V and J genes are TRBV10-3 and TRBJ2-7, with 9 bases identical to TRBD1. The CDR3 runs to 16 residues. CDR1 is ENHRY and CDR2 is SYGVKD in the germline V gene. V lost 10 bases, J lost 0 bases, and 13 bases stayed unmatched. The CDR3 region is CASALSGTGSSYEQYF. The DNA of the CDR3 is TGTGCCAGCGCCCTATCCGGGACAGGGAGCTCCTACGAGCAGTACTTC.

V usage is TRBV30 and J usage is TRBJ2-1; 10 positions agree with TRBD2. This CDR3 comprises 14 residues. Trimming removed 6 bases from V and 5 bases from J; junction bases left unmatched: 7. Germline V CDR1 and CDR2: GTSNPN, SVGIG (reference sequence). As DNA, the CDR3 is TGTGCCTGCCAACTAGCGGGGTTTAACAATGAGCAGTTCTTC. Its protein is CACQLAGFNNEQFF.

CDR3 DNA sequence: TGTGCCAGCACGACAGTTAGGCACACCGGGGAGCTGTTTTTT. Translation gives CASTTVRHTGELFF. V and J are TRBV19 and TRBJ2-2, with TRBD1 as a possible D gene (5 bases). V lost 9 bases, J lost 3 bases, and 14 bases lay in between. From germline, CDR1 is LNHDA and CDR2 SQIVND (reference sequence). This CDR3 spans 14 amino acids.

This clonotype has a handful of counts. The V and J genes are TRBV15 and TRBJ1-6; D possibly corresponds to TRBD1 (6 bases). Looked up from germline, CDR1 is LNHNV and CDR2 is YYDKDF (reference sequence). Trimming shortened V by 7 bases and J by 5 bases, and 12 bases separated the two germline ends. The CDR3 extends over 14 amino acids. The CDR3 protein is CATTRGLNNSPLHF. The CDR3 DNA reads TGTGCCACCACCAGGGGACTGAATAATTCACCCCTCCACTTT.

The gene calls are TRBV6-2 or TRBV6-3 and TRBJ2-1; no firm D call. CDR3 length: 17 residues. V shed 6 bases and J shed 0 bases, with 18 bases lying between them. The V gene's germline CDR1 is MNHEY and CDR2 SVGEGT. The CDR3 loop is CASRNGPSMSSYNEQFF. The CDR3 coding sequence is TGTGCCAGCAGAAACGGCCCCAGTATGAGCTCCTACAATGAGCAGTTCTTC.

The chain employs TRBV7-3 and TRBJ2-1, with D possibly being TRBD1 (6 bases). Germline V gene data show CDR1 as SGHTA and CDR2 as FQGTGA. The CDR3 is 13 residues long. V lost 2 bases and J 5 bases, leaving 7 bases between the germline ends. The CDR3 DNA reads as TGTGCCAGCAGCTTACAGGGGAACAATGAGCAGTTCTTC. This translates into CASSLQGNNEQFF.

The table lists this clonotype with a few counts. J is TRBJ2-1 and V is TRBV6-4, with D possibly being TRBD1 or TRBD2 (5 bases each). The CDR3 totals 12 residues. Between the trimmed V and J ends, which lost 4 bases and 14 bases, there was a span of 15 bases. The germline V gene has CDR1 MRHNA and CDR2 SNTAGT. The CDR3: CASSGAPGPKFF. The CDR3 DNA reads as TGTGCCAGCAGTGGGGCTCCGGGACCGAAGTTCTTC.

V gene TRBV18 combines with J gene TRBJ2-2, with D possibly being TRBD1 (6 bases). The CDR3 extends over 14 amino acids. Germline assignment: CDR1 KGHSH and CDR2 LQKENI. Trimming left V 3 bases short and J 6 bases short, with 11 bases between. CDR3 protein: CASSPLQGAGELFF. The CDR3 DNA sequence: TGTGCCAGCTCACCCTTACAGGGTGCCGGGGAGCTGTTTTTT.

The rearrangement uses TRBV19 and TRBJ1-1; D might be TRBD1 (5 bases). The CDR3 is 16 residues long. V lost 3 bases and J 4 bases, leaving 18 bases between the germline ends. Per the germline V gene, CDR1 is LNHDA and CDR2 is SQIVND (reference sequence). DNA of the CDR3: TGTGCCAGTAGTATTGTCGGGGCGGGGGAGGGCACTGAAGCTTTCTTT. This gives the protein CASSIVGAGEGTEAFF.

This chain joins TRBV18 and TRBJ1-2; 7 nucleotides agree with TRBD1. The length of the CDR3 is 13 residues. Germline values: CDR1 KGHSH, CDR2 LQKENI. V shed 3 bases and J 2 bases; nucleotides not matched to a gene: 0. The CDR3 sequence is CASSPDRNYGYTF. DNA for the CDR3: TGTGCCAGCTCACCGGACAGGAACTATGGCTACACCTTC.

In this sample, this clonotype turned up a few times. This rearrangement joins TRBV20-1 to TRBJ2-7; D ambiguous. CDR1 is DFQATT, CDR2 SNEGSKA, per germline (reference sequence). The V end was cut by 3 bases, the J end by 0 bases, with 12 bases between. This CDR3 is 14 amino acids long. The CDR3 coding sequence is TGCAGTGCTAGCGCCAGGATATTCTCCTACGAGCAGTACTTC. It codes for CSASARIFSYEQYF.

The chain is built from TRBV6-1 and TRBJ1-4, with D possibly TRBD1 on 5 matching bases. The V end was cut by 6 bases, the J end by 8 bases, with 13 bases between. From germline, CDR1 is MNHNS and CDR2 SASEGT. This CDR3 is 13 amino acids long. This CDR3 reads CASRNGGSEKLFF. In DNA form, the CDR3 reads TGTGCCAGCAGGAACGGGGGGTCCGAAAAACTGTTTTTT.

This clonotype appeared a few times. The V and J genes are TRBV20-1 and TRBJ2-7; D might be TRBD2 (6 bases). CDR1 and CDR2 from the germline V gene are DFQATT and SNEGSKA (reference sequence). The CDR3 totals 15 residues. Deletions cut 3 bases from V and 0 bases from J, with 15 bases between. CDR3 DNA: TGCAGTGCTAGTTTACGCGGGGCGAACTCCTACGAGCAGTACTTC. This encodes CSASLRGANSYEQYF.

The chain employs TRBV6-5 and TRBJ2-6; the D gene is possibly TRBD1 (5 bases). This CDR3 is 18 amino acids long. V lost 0 bases and J 2 bases, leaving 14 bases between the germline ends. Germline CDR1 reads MNHEY; CDR2 reads SVGAGI. The CDR3 DNA sequence: TGTGCCAGCAGTTACTCGCAGGGTATCGTAACTGGGGCCAACGTCCTGACTTTC. Amino acid sequence: CASSYSQGIVTGANVLTF.

Comments on this clonotype: The junction and the germline gene differ at one end; a read error may be behind it. This chain connects TRBV7-2 to TRBJ2-5; 9 bases align to TRBD2. Germline loops: CDR1 SGHTA, CDR2 FQGNSA. The CDR3 runs 14 residues. CDR3 bases: TGTGCCAGCAGCCTAGCGGGGCCCCGAGAGACCCAGTACTTC. It codes for CASSLAGPRETQYF.

This clonotype showed up just a few times. The junction differs from germline at one of its ends, possibly a read error. The CDR3 DNA sequence: TGCAGTGCTGGAGAGACAATTAGCAATCAGCCCCAGCATTTT. Translating it yields CSAGETISNQPQHF. V is TRBV20-1 and J is TRBJ1-5; D gene unclear. This CDR3 has 14 residues. The V gene's germline CDR1 is DFQATT and CDR2 SNEGSKA (reference sequence).